This T cell receptor beta chain was captured by sequencing in a study of blood T cell repertoires in COVID-19. Study in general: Sources were T cells, B-cell-depleted T cells, or PBMCs; the material itself was cDNA or gDNA.

Deletions cut 5 bases from V and 3 bases from J, with 14 bases between. Germline lookup yields CDR1 SGHVS and CDR2 FQNEAQ. This CDR3 has 15 amino acids. Clones were sequenced by immunoSEQ multiplex PCR, and TCRdb holds only the in-frame ones, with some missing. The repertoire has around 170,000 clones, about 90% of them found once; the top ten carry around 6.5%. Study members were between roughly 18 and 89 years old and lived in approximately 25 US regions. The gene calls are TRBV7-8 and TRBJ1-3; possibly TRBD1 for D (5 bases). Sequenced input: PBMCs or T cells enriched from blood (not recorded which). The receptor comes from a woman between 45 and 65 years old who had recovered from COVID-19. CDR3 bases: TGTGCCAGCAGCCCCGATGGGGGAGGTGGAAACACCATATATTTT. This gives the protein CASSPDGGGGNTIYF.